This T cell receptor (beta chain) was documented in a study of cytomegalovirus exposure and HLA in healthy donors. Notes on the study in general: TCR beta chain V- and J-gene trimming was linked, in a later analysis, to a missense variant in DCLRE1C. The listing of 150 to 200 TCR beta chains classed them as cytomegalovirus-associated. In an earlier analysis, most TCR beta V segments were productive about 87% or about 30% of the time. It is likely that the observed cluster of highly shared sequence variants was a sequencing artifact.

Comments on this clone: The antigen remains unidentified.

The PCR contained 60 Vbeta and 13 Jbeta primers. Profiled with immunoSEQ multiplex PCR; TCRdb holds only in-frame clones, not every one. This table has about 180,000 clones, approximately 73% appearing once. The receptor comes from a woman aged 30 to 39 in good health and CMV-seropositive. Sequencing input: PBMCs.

This CDR3 reads CASSPRGTGASEAFF. CDR3 DNA sequence: TGTGCCAGCAGTCCGCGCGGGACAGGGGCCTCTGAAGCTTTCTTT. V usage is TRBV28 and J usage is TRBJ1-1, with 10 nucleotides matching TRBD1. V was pared by 5 bases and J by 6 bases, with 9 bases of the junction left unmatched. The CDR3 is 15 amino acids. Germline-derived CDR1 and CDR2 are MDHEN and SYDVKM.